The 26 T cell receptor beta chains presented below share a single source sample, sequenced in a study of blood T cell repertoires in COVID-19. Assay used: immunoSEQ multiplex PCR; TCRdb lists only in-frame clones, some missing. The sample consists of 100,000 to 150,000 clones, roughly 90% of them appearing once. The specimen sequenced was peripheral blood. Receptor source: a woman at least 80 years old with acute or convalescent COVID-19.

This sequence joins TRBV5-1 and TRBJ2-7, with 9 bases aligning to TRBD1. V was pared by 0 bases and J by 6 bases, with 4 bases of the junction left unmatched. In germline, CDR1 is SGHRS, CDR2 YFSETQ. The CDR3 is made up of 14 amino acids. CDR3: CASSLGGQGGEQYF. As DNA, the CDR3 is TGCGCCAGCAGCTTGGGGGGACAGGGCGGCGAGCAGTACTTC.

V usage is TRBV28 and J usage is TRBJ2-7; 10 bases are shared with TRBD2. With 8 bases clipped from V and 3 bases from J, the junction kept 7 bases outside the gene matches. Germline assignment: CDR1 MDHEN and CDR2 SYDVKM. The CDR3 has 14 amino acids. The CDR3 DNA sequence: TGTGCCAGCCGCGTAGCGGGAGGAAGCTACGAGCAGTACTTC. Residues: CASRVAGGSYEQYF.

The rearrangement uses TRBV5-5 and TRBJ1-2; 7 bases line up with TRBD1. From germline, CDR1 is SGHKS and CDR2 YYEKEE (reference sequence). V shed 3 bases, J shed 6 bases, and the junction held 5 bases outside the gene matches. CDR3 length: 13 amino acids. Here the CDR3 DNA reads TGTGCCAGCAGCTCTGACAGGGAGCATGGCTACACCTTC. This gives the protein CASSSDREHGYTF.

The genes are TRBV7-8 and TRBJ2-7; 10 bases line up with TRBD1. The CDR3 runs 15 residues. The V segment lost 4 bases and the J segment 2 bases; nucleotides outside the gene matches: 5. Germline V gene data show CDR1 as SGHVS and CDR2 as FQNEAQ. CDR3 coding DNA: TGTGCCAGCAGCTACCGGGACAGGGGAACCTACGAGCAGTACTTC. Protein sequence: CASSYRDRGTYEQYF.

The V gene is TRBV20-1, the J gene TRBJ1-2; 7 nucleotides line up with TRBD1. V lost 3 bases to trimming and J lost 8 bases; unmatched junction nucleotides: 9. This CDR3 has 13 amino acids. Germline CDR1 and CDR2: DFQATT and SNEGSKA (reference sequence). CDR3 protein: CSASEIQGSGYTF. CDR3 sequence (DNA): TGCAGTGCTAGTGAAATACAGGGGTCCGGCTACACCTTC.

The V and J genes are TRBV28 and TRBJ2-4; D might be TRBD1 (5 bases). The germline gives CDR1 MDHEN, CDR2 SYDVKM. The CDR3 loop spans 15 amino acids. Trimming removed 2 bases at V and 6 bases at J, with 14 bases between. The CDR3 loop reads CASSLRGMASNIQYF. The CDR3 DNA sequence: TGTGCCAGCAGTTTAAGGGGTATGGCTTCAAACATTCAGTACTTC. Full variable domain (remainder filled in from reference TRBV28 and TRBJ2-4): DVKVTQSSRYLVKRTGEKVFLECVQDMDHENMFWYRQDPGLGLRLIYFSYDVKMKEKGDIPEGYSVSREKKERFSLILESASTNQTSMYLCASSLRGMASNIQYFGAGTRLSVL.

The chain combines TRBV3-1 (or the pseudogene TRBV3-2) with TRBJ2-6, with D possibly TRBD1 on 6 matching bases. V shed 1 base and J shed 2 bases, with 9 bases lying between them. This CDR3 has 16 amino acids. The germline CDR1 and CDR2 sequences are LGHDT and YNNKEL (reference sequence). The CDR3 DNA reads as TGTGCCAGCAGCCAAGTTGCAGGGGCTGGGGCCAACGTCCTGACTTTC. This encodes CASSQVAGAGANVLTF.

This chain joins TRBV19 and TRBJ1-5; no clear D gene. V dropped 3 bases and J dropped 7 bases, with 13 bases sitting between them. The CDR3 is made up of 14 amino acids. Germline V gives CDR1 LNHDA, CDR2 SQIVND (reference sequence). The CDR3 region has the DNA TGTGCCAGTAGTATCCGGGAGGGCGGGCAGCCCCAGCATTTT. Translated: CASSIREGGQPQHF.

V is TRBV27 and J is TRBJ1-6; 7 positions agree with TRBD1. Germline V gene lookup returns CDR1 MNHEY and CDR2 SMNVEV (reference sequence). The CDR3 contains 15 residues. V trimming: 7 bases; J trimming: 3 bases; junction bases outside the gene matches: 6. The CDR3 here is CASTLGTVYNSPLHF. CDR3 nucleotides: TGTGCCAGCACCCTCGGGACAGTCTATAATTCACCCCTCCACTTT.

The chain carries TRBV7-6 and TRBJ2-3; D remains ambiguous. Germline CDR1 and CDR2: SGHVS and FNYEAQ. CDR3 length equals 12 residues. V was clipped by 4 bases and J by 2 bases, with 4 bases between them. The CDR3 sequence is CASSSTTDTQYF. CDR3 DNA: TGTGCCAGCAGCTCTACCACAGATACGCAGTATTTT.

The V and J genes are TRBV29-1 and TRBJ1-4; D remains unclear. Per germline, CDR1 SQVTM and CDR2 ANQGSEA. The V end was cut by 4 bases, the J end by 0 bases, with 12 bases between. The CDR3 is made up of 15 amino acids. The CDR3 region has the DNA TGCAGCGTTGGGCGGGATGATGCAACTAATGAAAAACTGTTTTTT. It specifies CSVGRDDATNEKLFF. The full variable domain, completed using reference TRBV29-1 and TRBJ1-4, is SAVISQKPSRDICQRGTSLTIQCQVDSQVTMMFWYRQQPGQSLTLIATANQGSEATYESGFVIDKFPISRPNLTFSTLTVSNMSPEDSSIYLCSVGRDDATNEKLFFGSGTQLSVL.

The rearrangement links TRBV7-3 to TRBJ2-3; 7 positions agree with TRBD2. CDR1 and CDR2 from the germline V gene are SGHTA and FQGTGA. Trimming removed 5 bases from V and 0 bases from J; junction bases left unmatched: 8. The CDR3 is made up of 16 amino acids. DNA of the CDR3: TGTGCCAGCAGCCCCGGGACTACCTTTAGCACAGATACGCAGTATTTT. Its translation: CASSPGTTFSTDTQYF.

The V and J genes are TRBV5-1 and TRBJ2-3; tentative D call: TRBD2 (5 bases). The V end was cut by 4 bases, the J end by 3 bases, with 15 bases between. Germline V CDR1 and CDR2: SGHRS, YFSETQ. The CDR3 contains 15 residues. CDR3 sequence (DNA): TGCGCCAGCAGCCCCCCGGCCCCGGGGACAGATACGCAGTATTTT. Translated: CASSPPAPGTDTQYF. The complete variable domain, with remaining parts taken from reference TRBV5-1 and TRBJ2-3, reads KAGVTQTPRYLIKTRGQQVTLSCSPISGHRSVSWYQQTPGQGLQFLFEYFSETQRNKGNFPGRFSGRQFSNSRSEMNVSTLELGDSALYLCASSPPAPGTDTQYFGPGTRLTVL.

The gene calls are TRBV6-2 or TRBV6-3 and TRBJ1-5; TRBD1 aligns across 8 bases. The trim removed 5 bases at V and 11 bases at J, leaving 14 bases unmatched. The germline V gene has CDR1 MNHEY and CDR2 SVGEGT. This CDR3 is built from 15 residues. The CDR3, as DNA: TGTGCCAGCAGTCGACAGGGGACGAAAGCATCAGCCCAGCATTTT. Its protein product is CASSRQGTKASAQHF.

J is TRBJ2-5 and V is TRBV18, with TRBD2 matching over 7 bases. Germline CDR1 is KGHSH and CDR2 is LQKENI. The J segment lost 5 bases and the V segment lost 3 bases, leaving 6 bases of the junction unmatched. The CDR3 is 14 amino acids. Here the CDR3 DNA reads TGTGCCAGCTCACCGGGGACTATCAGGGAGACCCAGTACTTC. Its translation: CASSPGTIRETQYF.

V usage is TRBV3-1 (or the pseudogene TRBV3-2) and J usage is TRBJ2-1; 9 bases agree with TRBD2. The CDR3 is made up of 15 amino acids. Germline trimming cut 1 base from V and 6 bases from J; bases unmatched to any gene: 4. The V gene's germline CDR1 is LGHDT and CDR2 YNNKEL (reference sequence). The CDR3 protein is CASSQVSGRGNEQFF. CDR3 sequence (DNA): TGTGCCAGCAGCCAAGTTAGCGGGAGAGGCAATGAGCAGTTCTTC.

The J gene is TRBJ1-5, the V gene TRBV6-2 or TRBV6-3; unclear D gene. With 0 bases removed from V and 6 bases from J, the gap between germline ends came to 9 bases. The CDR3 spans 14 residues. Germline V lookup: CDR1 MNHEY, CDR2 SVGEGT. The CDR3 DNA sequence: TGTGCCAGCAGTTACTCGGGAGGGTCTCAGCCCCAGCATTTT. Encoded protein: CASSYSGGSQPQHF.

The chain links TRBV19 to TRBJ2-1; 7 nucleotides agree with TRBD2. The CDR3 is made up of 20 amino acids. Trimming took 0 bases from V and 0 from J; bases not matched to a gene: 14. Germline lookup yields CDR1 LNHDA and CDR2 SQIVND (reference sequence). CDR3 region: CASSIDLIRGGGSSYNEQFF. CDR3 DNA sequence: TGTGCCAGTAGTATAGATCTTATTCGTGGCGGGGGAAGCTCCTACAATGAGCAGTTCTTC.

The CDR3 DNA sequence: TGTGCCAGCTCAGGCGGGACAGGGGGTGAAGCTTTCTTT. Translating gives CASSGGTGGEAFF. The chain has TRBV18 and TRBJ1-1; 11 bases align to TRBD1. The trim removed 5 bases at V and 7 bases at J, leaving 3 bases unmatched. CDR3 size: 13 residues. Per germline, CDR1 KGHSH and CDR2 LQKENI.

CDR3 protein: CASTSGGQGGTSDSYEQYF. CDR3 nucleotides: TGCGCCAGCACATCCGGAGGACAGGGGGGGACTAGCGACTCCTACGAGCAGTACTTC. The chain carries TRBV10-1 and TRBJ2-7; D could derive from TRBD1 or TRBD2 (10 bases each). The CDR3 runs 19 residues. CDR1 is WNHNN, CDR2 SYGVQD, per germline (reference sequence). V was cut by 7 bases and J by 0 bases, with 28 bases left in between.

The V gene is TRBV15, the J gene TRBJ1-4; the D gene is possibly TRBD1 (6 bases). V was cut by 3 bases and J by 3 bases, with 20 bases left in between. This CDR3 is built from 18 residues. CDR1 LNHNV and CDR2 YYDKDF come from the germline V gene (reference sequence). The CDR3 DNA sequence: TGTGCCACCAGCAGTCCCCAGGGGCCCTCTGGGGCTAATGAAAAACTGTTTTTT. This encodes CATSSPQGPSGANEKLFF. Full variable domain (outside the CDR3, taken from reference TRBV15 and TRBJ1-4): DAMVIQNPRYQVTQFGKPVTLSCSQTLNHNVMYWYQQKSSQAPKLLFHYYDKDFNNEADTPDNFQSRRPNTSFCFLDIRSPGLGDTAMYLCATSSPQGPSGANEKLFFGSGTQLSVL.

V gene TRBV7-9 combines with J gene TRBJ1-5; D is undetermined. The V gene lost 1 base and the J gene lost 10 bases, with 11 bases spanning the gap. Per the germline V gene, CDR1 is SEHNR and CDR2 is FQNEAQ (reference sequence). The CDR3 runs to 13 residues. For the CDR3, the DNA is TGTGCCAGCAGCTTAGAACGACGGAGCCCCCAGCATTTT. Translating it yields CASSLERRSPQHF.

This rearrangement joins TRBV24-1 to TRBJ2-1; D is perhaps TRBD2 (6 bases). This CDR3 region has 15 residues. CDR1 is KGHDR, CDR2 SFDVKD, per germline. Deletions cut 1 base from V and 9 bases from J, with 15 bases between. CDR3 DNA: TGTGCCACCAGTGATTTTACTAGCACCCTCCGTGAGCAGTTCTTC. This codes for CATSDFTSTLREQFF.

The chain joins TRBV6-1 to TRBJ2-1; TRBD2 agrees at 11 bases. This CDR3 comprises 18 residues. The V segment lost 0 bases and the J segment 5 bases; nucleotides outside the gene matches: 9. CDR1 and CDR2 (germline): MNHNS, SASEGT. The CDR3 DNA is TGTGCCAGCAGTGAAGCGGCTAGCGGGGGGTATCCCAACAATGAGCAGTTCTTC. Its protein is CASSEAASGGYPNNEQFF.

The rearrangement uses TRBV5-6 and TRBJ2-7; tentative D call: TRBD2 (6 bases). CDR1 SGHDT and CDR2 YYEEEE come from the germline V gene. The CDR3 is made up of 15 amino acids. Trimming removed 0 bases from V and 2 bases from J, with 12 bases in between. In nucleotides, the CDR3 is TGTGCCAGCAGCTTGGTGGGAGGTTATCCCTACGAGCAGTACTTC. As protein: CASSLVGGYPYEQYF.

Remarks on this clone: A read error may account for a junction end that differs from germline. This rearrangement joins TRBV18 to TRBJ1-2; D not certain. Germline V gene data show CDR1 as KGHSH and CDR2 as LQKENI. This CDR3 is built from 13 residues. CDR3 bases: TGTGCCGGCTCTCGTGAGGCTAACTATGGCTACACCTTC. The encoded protein is CAGSREANYGYTF. Combining the CDR3 with reference TRBV18 and TRBJ1-2 gives the whole variable domain NAGVMQNPRHLVRRRGQEARLRCSPMKGHSHVYWYRQLPEEGLKFMVYLQKENIIDESGMPKERFSAEFPKEGPSILRIQQVVRGDSAAYFCAGSREANYGYTFGSGTRLTVV.